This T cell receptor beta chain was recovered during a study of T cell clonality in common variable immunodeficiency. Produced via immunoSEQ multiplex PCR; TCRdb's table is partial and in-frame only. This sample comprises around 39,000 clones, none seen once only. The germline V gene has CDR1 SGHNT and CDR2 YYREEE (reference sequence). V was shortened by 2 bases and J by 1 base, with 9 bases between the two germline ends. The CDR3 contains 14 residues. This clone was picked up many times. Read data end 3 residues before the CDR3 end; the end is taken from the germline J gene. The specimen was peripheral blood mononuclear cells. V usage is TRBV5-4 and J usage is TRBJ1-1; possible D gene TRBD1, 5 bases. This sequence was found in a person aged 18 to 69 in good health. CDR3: CASSFREGNTEAFF. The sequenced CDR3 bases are TGTGCCAGCAGCTTCAGGGAGGGGAACACTGAA.